These 12 T cell receptor beta chains were sequenced from one sample in a study of CXCR3-negative and CXCR3-positive naive CD8 T cells. The libraries of TRB cDNA were constructed through 5' RACE using UMI labels. TCRdb re-called the 5' RACE reads and gives one entry per CDR3 protein, without DNA. The sample holds fewer than 55,000 distinct CDR3 sequences. Sequenced: naive CXCR3- CD8+ T cells from blood. The subset here: CD45RO-CCR7+CD27+CD95- naive CD8+ T cells lacking CXCR3 (TNR3-). These receptors all stem from a human donor in good health. Some clones in this sample may be carry-over from other donors' samples.

The chain couples TRBV28 to TRBJ2-1; TCRdb returns TRBD1, unconfirmable since there is no DNA. The germline CDR1 and CDR2 sequences are MDHEN and SYDVKM. This CDR3 has 12 residues. The CDR3 region is CASSFTRDEQFF.

The chain uses TRBV7-2 and TRBJ2-1; TCRdb indicates TRBD1, and absent DNA this call remains unverified. The CDR3 has 13 amino acids. The germline gives CDR1 SGHTA, CDR2 FQGNSA. The CDR3 reads CASSSGGYSEQFF.

The chain is built from TRBV28 and TRBJ2-1; TCRdb selects TRBD1, and the lack of DNA leaves this call unchecked. Germline CDR1 reads MDHEN; CDR2 reads SYDVKM. The CDR3 loop spans 15 amino acids. This CDR3 is CASSFGAAGANEQFF.

The genes are TRBV5-1 and TRBJ2-2; the D gene TCRdb calls, TRBD2, cannot be checked with no DNA. The germline V gene has CDR1 SGHRS and CDR2 YFSETQ. This CDR3 region has 16 residues. The CDR3 sequence is CASSPWAERGPGELFF.

The rearrangement links TRBV29-1 to TRBJ1-2; without DNA, the TCRdb call of TRBD1 cannot be checked. This CDR3 is 14 amino acids long. Germline V CDR1 and CDR2: SQVTM, ANQGSEA. CDR3 amino acids: CSVFSGTGGDGYTF.

This chain uses TRBV9 with TRBJ2-1; TCRdb picks TRBD1, but there is no DNA to check that call. CDR1 and CDR2 (germline): SGDLS, YYNGEE. The CDR3 consists of 15 residues. This CDR3 reads CASSVAGAPFDEQFF.

This rearrangement joins TRBV7-2 to TRBJ2-1. The CDR3 sequence is 11 residues long. CDR1 is SGHTA and CDR2 is FQGNSA in the germline V gene. The CDR3 loop reads CATTPYNEQFF. The full variable domain, its missing parts supplied by reference TRBV7-2 and TRBJ2-1, is GAGVSQSPSNKVTEKGKDVELRCDPISGHTALYWYRQSLGQGLEFLIYFQGNSAPDKSGLPSDRFSAERTGGSVSTLTIQRTQQEDSAVYLCATTPYNEQFFGPGTRLTVL.

The chain joins TRBV7-6 to TRBJ2-7; TCRdb indicates TRBD1, and absent DNA this call remains unverified. CDR1 SGHVS and CDR2 FNYEAQ come from the germline V gene. There are 13 residues in the CDR3. The CDR3 loop reads CASSPGQGDEQYF. The whole variable domain, filled in from reference TRBV7-6 and TRBJ2-7, reads GAGVSQSPRYKVTKRGQDVALRCDPISGHVSLYWYRQALGQGPEFLTYFNYEAQQDKSGLPNDRFSAERPEGSISTLTIQRTEQRDSAMYRCASSPGQGDEQYFGPGTRLTVT.

The chain couples TRBV7-8 to TRBJ1-4; checking the TCRdb D call of TRBD1 is not possible without DNA. Germline CDR1 SGHVS, CDR2 FQNEAQ. CDR3 length: 16 amino acids. CDR3 loop: CASSLAPRVDDEKLFF.

V gene TRBV7-2 combines with J gene TRBJ2-7; checking the TCRdb D call of TRBD1 is not possible without DNA. Germline values: CDR1 SGHTA, CDR2 FQGNSA. CDR3 size: 15 residues. The CDR3 sequence: CASSLVGQGNYEQYF.

V gene TRBV7-9 combines with J gene TRBJ1-1. This CDR3 has 14 amino acids. The germline V gene has CDR1 SEHNR and CDR2 FQNEAQ (reference sequence). This chain's CDR3 is CASSPLGWNTEAFF.

This chain connects TRBV11-2 to TRBJ2-2. The CDR3 is made up of 13 amino acids. CDR1 and CDR2 from the germline V gene are SGHAT and FQNNGV. The CDR3 reads CASSLGYTGELFF.